A selection of T cell receptor beta chains follows, all from one sample in a study of shared clonotypes between healthy human individuals. Assay used: immunoSEQ multiplex PCR; TCRdb lists only in-frame clones, some missing. The sample comprises hundreds of thousands of clones, 90% to 96% of which are singletons, and roughly 0.06% rests with the top ten. The source material was naive CD4+ T cells sorted from blood. Receptors originate from a woman under 40 in good health. Both conserved end residues are part of each CDR3. D genes are given only for firm matches. Clone size, where shown, is once, few, many, or a class for clones that have expanded.

d_call,j_call,clone_size,v_call,cdr3_nt,cdr3_aa
.,TRBJ2-3,.,TRBV10-3,TGTGCCATCAGCCGAGTTAGCGAAAGCACAGATACGCAGTATTTT,CAISRVSESTDTQYF
.,TRBJ2-5,.,TRBV6-4,TGTGCAAGCTGGGCCGAGACCGGACTACAAGAGACCCAGTACTTC,CASWAETGLQETQYF
TRBD2,TRBJ2-3,.,TRBV27,TGTGCCAGCACCCCTGGGGCGGGAGGAAGCACAGATACGCAGTATTTT,CASTPGAGGSTDTQYF
.,TRBJ2-7,.,TRBV27,TGTGCCAGCAGCAGGGGAGGGGGATCCTACGAGCAGTACTTC,CASSRGGGSYEQYF
TRBD2,TRBJ2-5,.,TRBV28,TGTGCCAGCAGTTTCGGCGGGAGGGGCCCTGGGGCGACCCAGTACTTC,CASSFGGRGPGATQYF
.,TRBJ2-1,.,TRBV14,TGTGCCAGCAGCCGACGGGCCCAATCCTACAATGAGCAGTTCTTC,CASSRRAQSYNEQFF
TRBD2,TRBJ2-5,.,TRBV7-9,TGTGCCAGCAGGGGAGCGGGAGCTCGGTCGGAGACCCAGTACTTC,CASRGAGARSETQYF
.,TRBJ1-2,.,TRBV6-5,TGTGCCAGCAGTGCAGGGAAGGCTTATGGCTACACCTTC,CASSAGKAYGYTF
TRBD2,TRBJ2-3,.,TRBV29-1,TGCACTAGCGGGAACACAGATACGCAGTATTTT,CTSGNTDTQYF
.,TRBJ2-3,.,TRBV5-1,TGCGCCAGCAAAGGGATCCCCGCGAGCGGCCGCACAGATACGCAGTATTTT,CASKGIPASGRTDTQYF
TRBD1,TRBJ1-1,.,TRBV28,TGTGCCAGCAGTCCCCGGGGGACAGGGAACACTGAAGCTTTCTTT,CASSPRGTGNTEAFF
.,TRBJ2-2,once,TRBV28,TGTGCCAGCAGTACAGGGATTCGAACCGGGGAGCTGTTTTTT,CASSTGIRTGELFF